This TCR beta chain stems from a study of T cells in Graves' hyperthyroidism and ophthalmopathy. The wider study: At initial diagnosis, before any treatment had begun, peripheral blood was obtained. Whole-study findings and limits: Most thyroid clonotypes expanded above 0.001 were also detected in blood.

The study left out patients who had uncontrolled infection, other autoimmune disease, pregnancy or lactation. This clonotype was recorded a few times. The antigen is not known. CDR1 and CDR2 from the germline V gene are MNHEY and SMNVEV (reference sequence). CDR3 size: 14 residues. Trimming took 8 bases from V and 6 from J, leaving 19 bases between them. Amplification yielded TCR beta CDR3 regions, with RNA transcripts as the source. A set of HTBI primers served as the primers for a first-round RT-PCR of the TCR CDR3. In TCRdb, the multiplex PCR reads were re-called with MiXCR into one record per CDR3 protein. The data hold fewer than 900,000 distinct CDR3 sequences, with about 19% observed a single time.

The receptor was derived from a woman between 45 and 60 years old with Graves' hyperthyroidism that later progressed to Graves' ophthalmopathy. This chain links TRBV27 with TRBJ1-1; a weak D match, TRBD1 (6 bases). The sample taken for sequencing was blood. The CDR3 coding sequence is TGTGCCAGCCAGACAGGCACCTCGAGCGCTGAAGCTTTCTTT. Translated: CASQTGTSSAEAFF.